This is a list of T cell receptor beta chains from one sample in a study of CD8 T cells in Susac syndrome. TCRdb passed the immunoSEQ multiplex PCR reads through MiXCR, listing each CDR3 protein once. The sample consists of some 200,000 distinct CDR3 sequences, 90% to 95% of them appearing once. Sequencing was done on a sample of CD4+ T cells from PBMCs. Receptor source: a human donor with multiple sclerosis. CDR3s include the opening cysteine and the closing phenylalanine or tryptophan. D genes are given only for firm matches. Only part of the rows carry a size: once, few, many, or a class if the clone is expanded.

-	-	TRBV12-3/TRBV12-4	TRBJ1-2	CASSATRLGYTF	TGTGCCAGCAGTGCCACACGGCTTGGCTACACCTTC
-	-	TRBV30	TRBJ1-5	CAWSFPRTPNQPQHF	TGTGCCTGGAGTTTCCCGAGGACACCTAATCAGCCCCAGCATTTT
-	-	TRBV20-1	TRBJ2-2	CSATRGGELFF	TGCAGTGCCACGAGAGGCGGGGAGCTGTTTTTT
TRBD2	-	TRBV7-2	TRBJ2-5	CASSLSSGGGQETQYF	TGTGCCAGCAGCTTAAGTAGCGGGGGGGGACAAGAGACCCAGTACTTC
-	-	TRBV30	TRBJ1-1	CAWSVANTEAFF	TGTGCCTGGAGTGTGGCGAACACTGAAGCTTTCTTT
-	-	TRBV7-9	TRBJ2-5	CASSLEAGKHF	TGTGCCAGCAGCTTAGAAGCGGGTAAACACTTC
-	-	TRBV2	TRBJ2-3	CASQSFQAALDTQYF	TGTGCCAGTCAAAGCTTCCAGGCCGCTCTAGATACGCAGTATTTT
-	few	TRBV29-1	TRBJ2-3	CSVAPGTDTQYF	TGTAGCGTCGCGCCCGGGACAGATACGCAGTATTTT
TRBD1	-	TRBV24-1	TRBJ2-2	CATSDSPGQVAAGELFF	TGTGCCACCAGTGATTCACCGGGACAGGTTGCTGCCGGGGAGCTGTTTTTT
TRBD1	-	TRBV13	TRBJ1-1	CASSWRTGVTEAFF	TGTGCCAGCAGTTGGAGGACAGGGGTCACTGAAGCTTTCTTT
-	once	TRBV12-3/TRBV12-4	TRBJ1-4	CASSPYEWEKLFF	TGTGCCAGCAGTCCCTACGAATGGGAAAAACTGTTTTTT
-	-	TRBV20-1	TRBJ2-5	CSAPPQETQYF	TGCAGTGCTCCACCCCAAGAGACCCAGTACTTC
TRBD2	-	TRBV20-1	TRBJ2-1	CSLAGGHDEQFF	TGCAGCCTAGCGGGGGGGCACGATGAGCAGTTCTTC
-	-	TRBV27	TRBJ2-1	CASSLSGPRTHEQFF	TGTGCCAGCAGTTTATCGGGCCCTCGTACCCATGAGCAGTTCTTC